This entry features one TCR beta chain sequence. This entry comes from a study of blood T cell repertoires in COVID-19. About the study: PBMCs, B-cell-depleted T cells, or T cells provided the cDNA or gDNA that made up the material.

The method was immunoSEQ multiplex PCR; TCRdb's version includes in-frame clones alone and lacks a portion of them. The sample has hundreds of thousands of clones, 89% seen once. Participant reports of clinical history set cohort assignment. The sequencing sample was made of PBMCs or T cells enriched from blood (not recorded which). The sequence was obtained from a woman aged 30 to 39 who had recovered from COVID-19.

Here the CDR3 reads CASGGGAKVFGSYNEQFF. In DNA form, the CDR3 reads TGCGCCAGCGGAGGGGGCGCAAAGGTTTTCGGCTCCTACAATGAGCAGTTCTTC. This rearrangement joins TRBV5-1 to TRBJ2-1; D may be TRBD1 (7 bases). The CDR3 is 18 residues long. V lost 7 bases and J lost 0, with 23 bases in between. Germline V lookup: CDR1 SGHRS, CDR2 YFSETQ. Full variable domain (rest looked up from reference TRBV5-1 and TRBJ2-1): KAGVTQTPRYLIKTRGQQVTLSCSPISGHRSVSWYQQTPGQGLQFLFEYFSETQRNKGNFPGRFSGRQFSNSRSEMNVSTLELGDSALYLCASGGGAKVFGSYNEQFFGPGTRLTVL.